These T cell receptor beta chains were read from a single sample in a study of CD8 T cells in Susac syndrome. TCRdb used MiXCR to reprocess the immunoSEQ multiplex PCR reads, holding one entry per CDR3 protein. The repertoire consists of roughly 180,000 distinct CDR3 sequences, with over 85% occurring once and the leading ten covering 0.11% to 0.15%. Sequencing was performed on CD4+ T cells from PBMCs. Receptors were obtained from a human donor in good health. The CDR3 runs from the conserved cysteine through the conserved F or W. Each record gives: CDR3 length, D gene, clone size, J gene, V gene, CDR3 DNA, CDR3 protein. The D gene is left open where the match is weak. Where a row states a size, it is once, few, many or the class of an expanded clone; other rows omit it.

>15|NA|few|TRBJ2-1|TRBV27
TGTGCCAGCAGTTTAGAGGGGGGGGCTTACAATGAGCAGTTCTTC
CASSLEGGAYNEQFF
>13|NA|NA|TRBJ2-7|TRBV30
TGTGCCTGGAGGTTGGGGAGCTCCTACGAGCAGTACTTC
CAWRLGSSYEQYF
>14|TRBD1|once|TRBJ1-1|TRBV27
TGTGCCAGCAGTTTCAGGGGGCTGGGCACTGAAGCTTTCTTT
CASSFRGLGTEAFF
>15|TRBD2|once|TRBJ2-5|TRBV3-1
TGTGCCAGCAGCGGACTAGCGATCGGCAAAGAGACCCAGTACTTC
CASSGLAIGKETQYF
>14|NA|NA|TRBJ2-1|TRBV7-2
TGTGCCAGCAGCTCTAGCGTATGGGGCAATGAGCAGTTCTTC
CASSSSVWGNEQFF
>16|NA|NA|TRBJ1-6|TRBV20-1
TGCAGTGCAGGCGGCGGGTCGGGCCGTTCTAATTCACCCCTCCACTTT
CSAGGGSGRSNSPLHF
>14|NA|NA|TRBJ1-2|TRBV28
TGTGCCAGCAGAGGAACTGGACGGCTCTATGGCTACACCTTC
CASRGTGRLYGYTF
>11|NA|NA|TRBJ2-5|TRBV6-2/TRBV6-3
TGTGCCAGCTGTTCGTTGGAGACCCAGTACTTC
CASCSLETQYF
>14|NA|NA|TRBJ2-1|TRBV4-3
TGCGCCAGCACTCTAGAACTATCCTACAATGAGCAGTTCTTC
CASTLELSYNEQFF
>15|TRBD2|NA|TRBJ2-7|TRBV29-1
TGCAGCGTAGGGGGACTAGCGGGGAAAATCCACGAGCAGTACTTC
CSVGGLAGKIHEQYF
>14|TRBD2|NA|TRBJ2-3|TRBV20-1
TGCAGTGCTAGTAGCGGGGGGGCCACAGATACGCAGTATTTT
CSASSGGATDTQYF
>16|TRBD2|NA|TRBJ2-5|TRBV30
TGTGCCTGGAGTGGCCGGGGGGGCATGTCTTGGGAGACCCAGTACTTC
CAWSGRGGMSWETQYF
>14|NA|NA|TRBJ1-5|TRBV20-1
TGCAGTGCTAAACCCAGGACAGCGGCTCAGCCCCAGCATTTT
CSAKPRTAAQPQHF
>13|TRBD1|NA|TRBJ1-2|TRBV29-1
TGCAGCGTTGAGTGGACAGGGACCTATGGCTACACCTTC
CSVEWTGTYGYTF
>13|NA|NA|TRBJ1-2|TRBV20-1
TGCAGTTCCAGACGGGGGGATAACTATGGCTACACCTTC
CSSRRGDNYGYTF
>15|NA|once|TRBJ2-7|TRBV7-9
TGTGCCAGCAGCCCCGACGGACAGAGCTCCTACGAGCAGTACTTC
CASSPDGQSSYEQYF
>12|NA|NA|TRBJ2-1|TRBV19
TGTGCCAGCTCCCCCAACTACAATGAGCAGTTCTTC
CASSPNYNEQFF
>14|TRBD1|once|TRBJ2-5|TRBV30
TGTGCCTGGAGTGCGTCAGGGGGCGGAGAGACCCAGTACTTC
CAWSASGGGETQYF
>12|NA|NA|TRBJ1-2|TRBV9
TGTGCCAGCAGGGGCGTTAACTATGGCTACACCTTC
CASRGVNYGYTF
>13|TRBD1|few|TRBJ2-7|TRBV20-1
TGCAGTGCTCCTGGACAGGGAGGCTACGAGCAGTACTTC
CSAPGQGGYEQYF
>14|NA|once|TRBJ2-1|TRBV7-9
TGTGCCAGCAGCTTAGCTTCCCAGGGCAATGAGCAGTTCTTC
CASSLASQGNEQFF
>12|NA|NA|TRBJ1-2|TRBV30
TGTGCCCAGGAGACGGTTAACTATGGCTACACCTTC
CAQETVNYGYTF
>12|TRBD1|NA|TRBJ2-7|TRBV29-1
TGCAGCGTTGGACAGGGGTTGTACGAGCAGTACTTC
CSVGQGLYEQYF
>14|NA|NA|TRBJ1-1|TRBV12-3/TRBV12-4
TGTGCCAGCAGTTCCGGGGCCATTAACACTGAAGCTTTCTTT
CASSSGAINTEAFF
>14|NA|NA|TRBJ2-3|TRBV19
TGTGCCAGTAGTATACAGCGGAGCACAGATACGCAGTATTTT
CASSIQRSTDTQYF
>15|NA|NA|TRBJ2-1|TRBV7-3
TGTGCCAGCAGCCTAGGGGACGTCTCCTACAATGAGCAGTTCTTC
CASSLGDVSYNEQFF
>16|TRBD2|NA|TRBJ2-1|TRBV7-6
TGTGCCAGCAGCCCACAAGCGGGGTCGACCTACAATGAGCAGTTCTTC
CASSPQAGSTYNEQFF
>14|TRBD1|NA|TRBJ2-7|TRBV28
TGTGCCAGCAAACTCGACAGGGAAGGGTACGAGCAGTACTTC
CASKLDREGYEQYF
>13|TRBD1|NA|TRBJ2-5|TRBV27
TGTGCCAGCAGTAATGTACAGGGGACGCCCCAGTACTTC
CASSNVQGTPQYF